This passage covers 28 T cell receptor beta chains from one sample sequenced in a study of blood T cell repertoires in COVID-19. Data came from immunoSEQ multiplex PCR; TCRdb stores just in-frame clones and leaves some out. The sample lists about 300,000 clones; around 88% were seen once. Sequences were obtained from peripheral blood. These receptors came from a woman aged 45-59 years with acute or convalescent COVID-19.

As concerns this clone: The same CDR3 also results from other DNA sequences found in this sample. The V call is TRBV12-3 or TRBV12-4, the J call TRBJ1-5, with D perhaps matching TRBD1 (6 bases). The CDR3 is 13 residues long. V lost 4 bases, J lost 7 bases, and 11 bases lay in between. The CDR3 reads CASSSYRDQPQHF. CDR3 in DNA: TGTGCCAGCAGTTCGTACAGGGACCAGCCCCAGCATTTT.

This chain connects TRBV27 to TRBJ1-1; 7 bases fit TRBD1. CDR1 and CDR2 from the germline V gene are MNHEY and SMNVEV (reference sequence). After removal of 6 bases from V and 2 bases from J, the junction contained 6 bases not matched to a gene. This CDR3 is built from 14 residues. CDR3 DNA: TGTGCCAGCAGGTTAACAGGGGCTAACACTGAAGCTTTCTTT. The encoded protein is CASRLTGANTEAFF.

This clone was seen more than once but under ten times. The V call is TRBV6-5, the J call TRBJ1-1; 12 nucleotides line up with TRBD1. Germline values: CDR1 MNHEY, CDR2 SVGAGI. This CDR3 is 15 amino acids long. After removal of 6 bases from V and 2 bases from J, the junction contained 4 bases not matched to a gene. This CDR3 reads CASSRDRGQNTEAFF. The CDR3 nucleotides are TGTGCCAGCAGCCGGGACAGGGGGCAAAACACTGAAGCTTTCTTT.

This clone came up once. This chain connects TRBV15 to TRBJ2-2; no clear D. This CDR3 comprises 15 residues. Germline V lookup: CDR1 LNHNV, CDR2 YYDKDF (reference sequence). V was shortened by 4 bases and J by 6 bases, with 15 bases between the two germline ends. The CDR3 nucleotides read TGTGCCACCAGCATTCGCGAGTTGTCGGCCGGGGAGCTGTTTTTT. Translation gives CATSIRELSAGELFF.

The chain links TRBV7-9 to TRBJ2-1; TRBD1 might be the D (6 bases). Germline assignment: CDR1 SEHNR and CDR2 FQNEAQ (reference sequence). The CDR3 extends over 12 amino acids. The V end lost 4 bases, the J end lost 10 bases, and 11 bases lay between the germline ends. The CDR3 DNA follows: TGTGCCAGCAGCTGGGTAGGGGGAGAGCAGTTCTTC. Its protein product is CASSWVGGEQFF. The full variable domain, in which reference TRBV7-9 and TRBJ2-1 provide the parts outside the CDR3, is DTGVSQNPRHKITKRGQNVTFRCDPISEHNRLYWYRQTLGQGPEFLTYFQNEAQLEKSRLLSDRFSAERPKGSFSTLEIQRTEQGDSAMYLCASSWVGGEQFFGPGTRLTVL.

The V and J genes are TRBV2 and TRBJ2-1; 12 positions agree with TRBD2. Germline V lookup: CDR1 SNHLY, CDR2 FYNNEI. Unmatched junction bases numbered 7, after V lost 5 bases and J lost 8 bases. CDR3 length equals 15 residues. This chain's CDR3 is CASSSGTSGSDEQFF. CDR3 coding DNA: TGTGCCAGCAGTTCCGGGACTAGCGGGTCAGATGAGCAGTTCTTC. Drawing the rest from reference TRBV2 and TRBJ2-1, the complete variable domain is EPEVTQTPSHQVTQMGQEVILRCVPISNHLYFYWYRQILGQKVEFLVSFYNNEISEKSEIFDDQFSVERPDGSNFTLKIRSTKLEDSAMYFCASSSGTSGSDEQFFGPGTRLTVL.

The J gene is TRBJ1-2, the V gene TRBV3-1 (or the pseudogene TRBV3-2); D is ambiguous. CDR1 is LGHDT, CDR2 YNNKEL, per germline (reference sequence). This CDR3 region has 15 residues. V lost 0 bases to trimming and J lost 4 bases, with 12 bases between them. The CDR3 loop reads CASSQDSREGYGYTF. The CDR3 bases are TGTGCCAGCAGCCAAGATTCTCGGGAAGGCTATGGCTACACCTTC.

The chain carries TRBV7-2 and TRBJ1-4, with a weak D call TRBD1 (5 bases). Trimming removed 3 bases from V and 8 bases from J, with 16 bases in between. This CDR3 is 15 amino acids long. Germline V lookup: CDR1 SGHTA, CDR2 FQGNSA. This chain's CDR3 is CASSFSGGHLEKLFF. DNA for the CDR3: TGTGCCAGCAGCTTTTCCGGCGGACACCTGGAAAAACTGTTTTTT.

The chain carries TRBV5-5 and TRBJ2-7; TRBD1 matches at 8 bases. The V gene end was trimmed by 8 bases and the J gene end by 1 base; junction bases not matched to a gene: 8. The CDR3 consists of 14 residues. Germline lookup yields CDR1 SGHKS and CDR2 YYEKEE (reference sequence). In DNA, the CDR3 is TGTGCCAGTGGGCCGGGACAGGCATCCTACGAGCAGTACGTC. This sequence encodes CASGPGQASYEQYV.

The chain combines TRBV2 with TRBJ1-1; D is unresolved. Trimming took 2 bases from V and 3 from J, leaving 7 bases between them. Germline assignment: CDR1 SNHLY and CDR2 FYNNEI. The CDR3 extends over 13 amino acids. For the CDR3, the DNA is TGTGCCAGCAGTGAATTGGAGGACACTGAAGCTTTCTTT. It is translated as CASSELEDTEAFF.

The CDR3 bases are TGTGCCACCAGTGATTTGCCCCTGGCGCGTGGGGGGTGGGATTCACCCCTCCACTTT. This encodes CATSDLPLARGGWDSPLHF. The chain employs TRBV24-1 and TRBJ1-6; D might be TRBD1 (5 bases). The V gene's germline CDR1 is KGHDR and CDR2 SFDVKD. This CDR3 spans 19 amino acids. V lost 0 bases and J 8 bases, leaving 22 bases between the germline ends.

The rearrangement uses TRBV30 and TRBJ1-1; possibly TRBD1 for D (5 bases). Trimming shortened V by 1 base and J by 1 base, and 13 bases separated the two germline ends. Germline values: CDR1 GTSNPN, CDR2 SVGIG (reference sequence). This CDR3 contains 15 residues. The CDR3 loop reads CAWSGPITGNTEAFF. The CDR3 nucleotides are TGTGCCTGGAGTGGGCCCATTACAGGGAACACTGAAGCTTTCTTT.

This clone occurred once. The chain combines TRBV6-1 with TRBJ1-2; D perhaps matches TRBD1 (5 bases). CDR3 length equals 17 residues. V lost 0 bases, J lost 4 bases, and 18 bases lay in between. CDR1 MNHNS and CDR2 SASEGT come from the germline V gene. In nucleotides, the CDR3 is TGTGCCAGCAGTGAAGCGCTATCTCTCGGGGGAGGCTATGGCTACACCTTC. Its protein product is CASSEALSLGGGYGYTF.

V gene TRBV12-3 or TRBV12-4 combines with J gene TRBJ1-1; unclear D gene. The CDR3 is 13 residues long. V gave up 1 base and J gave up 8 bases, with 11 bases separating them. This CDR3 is CASSLEPPREAFF. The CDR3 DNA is TGTGCCAGCAGTTTAGAGCCTCCTCGGGAAGCTTTCTTT.

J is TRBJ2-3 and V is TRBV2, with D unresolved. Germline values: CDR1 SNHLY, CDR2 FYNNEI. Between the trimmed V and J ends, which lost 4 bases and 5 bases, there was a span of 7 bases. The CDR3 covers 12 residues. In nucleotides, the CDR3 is TGTGCCAGCAGTGGCACGGGAGATACGCAGTATTTT. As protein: CASSGTGDTQYF.

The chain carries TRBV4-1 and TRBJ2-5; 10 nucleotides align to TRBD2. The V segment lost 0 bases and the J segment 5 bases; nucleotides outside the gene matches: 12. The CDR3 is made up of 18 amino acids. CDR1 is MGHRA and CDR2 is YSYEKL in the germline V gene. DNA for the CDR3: TGCGCCAGCAGCCAAGATCCCCCGAGCGGGGGGGCCGTGGAGACCCAGTACTTC. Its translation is CASSQDPPSGGAVETQYF.

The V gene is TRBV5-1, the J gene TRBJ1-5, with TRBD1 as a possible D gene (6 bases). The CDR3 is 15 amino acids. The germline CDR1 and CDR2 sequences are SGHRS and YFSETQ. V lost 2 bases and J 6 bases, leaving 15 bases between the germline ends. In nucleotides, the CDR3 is TGCGCCAGCAGCTTAACAGGGTATATGGGTCAGCCCCAGCATTTT. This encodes CASSLTGYMGQPQHF.

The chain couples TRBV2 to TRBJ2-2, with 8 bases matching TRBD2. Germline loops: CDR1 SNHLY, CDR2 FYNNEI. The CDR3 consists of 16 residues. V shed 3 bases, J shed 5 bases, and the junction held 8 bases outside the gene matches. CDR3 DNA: TGTGCCAGCAGTGATGCGGCGCGGGGGGCTACCGGGGAGCTGTTTTTT. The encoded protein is CASSDAARGATGELFF.

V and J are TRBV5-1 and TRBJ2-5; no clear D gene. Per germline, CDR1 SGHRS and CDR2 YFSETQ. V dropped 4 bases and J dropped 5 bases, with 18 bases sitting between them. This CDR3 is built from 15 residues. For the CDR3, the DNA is TGCGCCAGCAGCCCCCTTCCGAACTCCGGGGAGACCCAGTACTTC. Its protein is CASSPLPNSGETQYF.

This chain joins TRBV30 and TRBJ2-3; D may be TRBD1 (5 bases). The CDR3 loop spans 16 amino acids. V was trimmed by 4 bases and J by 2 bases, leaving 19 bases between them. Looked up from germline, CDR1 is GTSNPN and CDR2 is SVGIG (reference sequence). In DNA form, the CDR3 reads TGTGCCTGGACTACAGGTTCTAGAACCCTCACAGATACGCAGTATTTT. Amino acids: CAWTTGSRTLTDTQYF.

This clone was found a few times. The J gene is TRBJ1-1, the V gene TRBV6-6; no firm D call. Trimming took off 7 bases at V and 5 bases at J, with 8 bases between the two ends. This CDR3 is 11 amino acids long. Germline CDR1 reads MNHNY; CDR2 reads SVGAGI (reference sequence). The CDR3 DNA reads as TGTGCCAGCACTAGGGAGACTGAAGCTTTCTTT. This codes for CASTRETEAFF.

CDR3 sequence (DNA): TGTGCCAGACGGGGGGAGAACACCGGGGAGCTGTTTTTT. It encodes CARRGENTGELFF. The gene calls are TRBV6-5 and TRBJ2-2, with 7 bases matching TRBD2. The CDR3 has 13 amino acids. V lost 9 bases and J lost 1; bases outside the gene matches: 2. Germline V gives CDR1 MNHEY, CDR2 SVGAGI.

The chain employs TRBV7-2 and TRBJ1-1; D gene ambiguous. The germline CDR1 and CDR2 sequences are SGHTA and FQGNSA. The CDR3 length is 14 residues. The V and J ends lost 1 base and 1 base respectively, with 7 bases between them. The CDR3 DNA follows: TGTGCCAGCAGCTTAGGGCAGGCGAACACTGAAGCTTTCTTT. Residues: CASSLGQANTEAFF.

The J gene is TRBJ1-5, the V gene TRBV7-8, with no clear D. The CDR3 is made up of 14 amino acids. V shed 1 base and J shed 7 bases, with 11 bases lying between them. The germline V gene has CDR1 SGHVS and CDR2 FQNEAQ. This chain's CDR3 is CASSLGRLWQPQHF. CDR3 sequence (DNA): TGTGCCAGCAGCTTAGGGAGGCTGTGGCAGCCCCAGCATTTT. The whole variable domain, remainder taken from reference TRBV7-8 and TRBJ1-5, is GAGVSQSPRYKVAKRGQDVALRCDPISGHVSLFWYQQALGQGPEFLTYFQNEAQLDKSGLPSDRFFAERPEGSVSTLKIQRTQQEDSAVYLCASSLGRLWQPQHFGDGTRLSIL.

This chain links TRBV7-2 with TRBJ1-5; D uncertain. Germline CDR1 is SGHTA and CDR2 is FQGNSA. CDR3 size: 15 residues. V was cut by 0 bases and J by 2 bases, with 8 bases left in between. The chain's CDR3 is CASSLATLGNQPQHF. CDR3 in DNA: TGTGCCAGCAGCTTAGCGACACTGGGCAATCAGCCCCAGCATTTT. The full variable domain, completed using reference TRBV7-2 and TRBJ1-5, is GAGVSQSPSNKVTEKGKDVELRCDPISGHTALYWYRQSLGQGLEFLIYFQGNSAPDKSGLPSDRFSAERTGGSVSTLTIQRTQQEDSAVYLCASSLATLGNQPQHFGDGTRLSIL.

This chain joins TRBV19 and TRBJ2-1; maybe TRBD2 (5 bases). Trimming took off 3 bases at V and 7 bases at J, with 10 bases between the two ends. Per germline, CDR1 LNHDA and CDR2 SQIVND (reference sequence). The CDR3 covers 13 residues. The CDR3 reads CASSIGRGNEQFF. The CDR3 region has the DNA TGTGCCAGTAGTATCGGACGGGGTAATGAGCAGTTCTTC.

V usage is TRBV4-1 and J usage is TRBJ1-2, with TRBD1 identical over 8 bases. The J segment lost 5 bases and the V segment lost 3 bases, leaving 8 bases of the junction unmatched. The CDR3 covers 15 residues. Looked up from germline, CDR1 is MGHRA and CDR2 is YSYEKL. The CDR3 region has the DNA TGCGCCAGCAGCCAGCCGGGACAGGAACGTTATGGCTACACCTTC. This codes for CASSQPGQERYGYTF.

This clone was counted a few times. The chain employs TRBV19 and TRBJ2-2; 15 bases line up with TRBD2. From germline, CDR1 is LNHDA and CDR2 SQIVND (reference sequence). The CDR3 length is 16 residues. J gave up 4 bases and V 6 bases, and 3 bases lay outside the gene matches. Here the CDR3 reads CASRGLAGGPTGELFF. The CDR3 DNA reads TGTGCCAGTAGGGGACTAGCGGGGGGACCCACCGGGGAGCTGTTTTTT.